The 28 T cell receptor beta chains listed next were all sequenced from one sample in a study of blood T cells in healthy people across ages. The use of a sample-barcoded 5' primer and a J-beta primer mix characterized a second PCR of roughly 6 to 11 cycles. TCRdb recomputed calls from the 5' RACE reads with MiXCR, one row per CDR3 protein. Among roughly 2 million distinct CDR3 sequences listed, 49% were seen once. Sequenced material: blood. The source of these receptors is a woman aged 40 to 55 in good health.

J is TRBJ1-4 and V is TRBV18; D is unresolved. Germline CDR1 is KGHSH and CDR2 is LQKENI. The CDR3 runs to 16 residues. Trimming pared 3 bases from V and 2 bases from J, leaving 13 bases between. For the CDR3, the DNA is TGTGCCAGCTCACCCATCTCGGAGGGCACTAATGAAAAACTGTTTTTT. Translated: CASSPISEGTNEKLFF.

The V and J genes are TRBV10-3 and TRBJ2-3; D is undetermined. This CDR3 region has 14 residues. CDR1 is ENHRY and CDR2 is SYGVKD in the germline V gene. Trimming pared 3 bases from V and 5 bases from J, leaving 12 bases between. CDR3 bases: TGTGCCATCAGTGACCCCCCAGTTGAAGATACGCAGTATTTT. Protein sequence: CAISDPPVEDTQYF.

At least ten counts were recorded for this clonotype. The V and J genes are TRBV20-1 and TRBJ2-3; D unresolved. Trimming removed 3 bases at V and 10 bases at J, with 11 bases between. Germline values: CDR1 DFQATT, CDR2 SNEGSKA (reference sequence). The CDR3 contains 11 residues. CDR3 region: CSARSPSAQYF. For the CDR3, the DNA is TGCAGTGCTAGGTCCCCAAGCGCGCAGTATTTT.

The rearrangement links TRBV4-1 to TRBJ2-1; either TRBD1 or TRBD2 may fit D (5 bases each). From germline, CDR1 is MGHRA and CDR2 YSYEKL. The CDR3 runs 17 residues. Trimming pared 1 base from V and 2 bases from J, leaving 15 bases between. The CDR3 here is CASSQVPGLRAYNEQFF. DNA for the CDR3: TGCGCCAGCAGCCAAGTCCCGGGGCTTAGGGCCTACAATGAGCAGTTCTTC.

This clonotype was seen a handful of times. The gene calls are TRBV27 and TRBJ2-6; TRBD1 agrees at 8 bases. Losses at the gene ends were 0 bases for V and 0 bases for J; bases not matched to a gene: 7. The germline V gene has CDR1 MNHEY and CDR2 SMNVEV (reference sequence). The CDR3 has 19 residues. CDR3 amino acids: CASSLSRDRRVSGANVLTF. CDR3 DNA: TGTGCCAGCAGTTTATCGAGGGACAGGCGTGTCTCTGGGGCCAACGTCCTGACTTTC.

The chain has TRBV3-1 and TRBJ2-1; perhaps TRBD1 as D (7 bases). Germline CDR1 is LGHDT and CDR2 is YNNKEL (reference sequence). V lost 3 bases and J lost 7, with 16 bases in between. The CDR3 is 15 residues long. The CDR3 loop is CASSHGAGGWNEQFF. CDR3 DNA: TGTGCCAGCAGCCATGGGGCAGGGGGGTGGAATGAGCAGTTCTTC.

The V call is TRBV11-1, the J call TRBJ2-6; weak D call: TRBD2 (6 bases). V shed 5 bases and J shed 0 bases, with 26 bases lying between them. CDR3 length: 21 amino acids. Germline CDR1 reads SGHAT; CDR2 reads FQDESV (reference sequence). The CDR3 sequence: CASSRPLGRAGTPSGANVLTF. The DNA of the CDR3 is TGTGCCAGCAGCCGACCTTTGGGCAGGGCTGGGACTCCCTCTGGGGCCAACGTCCTGACTTTC.

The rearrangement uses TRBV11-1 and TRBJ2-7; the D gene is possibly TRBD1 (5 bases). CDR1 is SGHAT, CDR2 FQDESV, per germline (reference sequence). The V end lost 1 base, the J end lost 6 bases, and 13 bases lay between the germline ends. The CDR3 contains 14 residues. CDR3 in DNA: TGTGCCAGCAGCTTAGAGGGGATGTGGCGCGAGCAGTACTTC. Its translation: CASSLEGMWREQYF.

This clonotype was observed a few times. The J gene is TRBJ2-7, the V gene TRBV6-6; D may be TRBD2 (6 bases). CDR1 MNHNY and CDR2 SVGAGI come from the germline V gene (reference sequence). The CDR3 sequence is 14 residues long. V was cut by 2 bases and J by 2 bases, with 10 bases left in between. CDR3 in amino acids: CASSYAGRAYEQYF. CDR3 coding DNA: TGTGCCAGCAGTTACGCGGGGCGTGCCTACGAGCAGTACTTC.

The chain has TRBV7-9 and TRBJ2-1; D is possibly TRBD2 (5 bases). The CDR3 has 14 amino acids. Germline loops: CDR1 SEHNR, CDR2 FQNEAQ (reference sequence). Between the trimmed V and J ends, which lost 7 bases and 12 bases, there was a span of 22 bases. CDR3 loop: CASNFSSPQYGQFF. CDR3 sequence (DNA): TGTGCCAGCAACTTTTCTAGCCCCCAGTATGGGCAGTTCTTC. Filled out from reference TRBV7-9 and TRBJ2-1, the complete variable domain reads DTGVSQNPRHKITKRGQNVTFRCDPISEHNRLYWYRQTLGQGPEFLTYFQNEAQLEKSRLLSDRFSAERPKGSFSTLEIQRTEQGDSAMYLCASNFSSPQYGQFFGPGTRLTVL.

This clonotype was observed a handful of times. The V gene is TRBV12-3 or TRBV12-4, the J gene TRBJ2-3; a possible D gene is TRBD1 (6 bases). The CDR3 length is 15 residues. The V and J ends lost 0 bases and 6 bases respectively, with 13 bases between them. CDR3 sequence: CASSLAGGVVDTQYF. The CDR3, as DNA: TGTGCCAGCAGTTTAGCAGGGGGAGTAGTGGATACGCAGTATTTT.

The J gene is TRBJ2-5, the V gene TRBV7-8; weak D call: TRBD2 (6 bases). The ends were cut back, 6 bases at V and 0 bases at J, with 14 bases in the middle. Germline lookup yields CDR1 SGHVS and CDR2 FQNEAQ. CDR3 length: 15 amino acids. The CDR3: CASSPTRDYQETQYF. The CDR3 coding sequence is TGTGCCAGCAGTCCAACAAGGGACTACCAAGAGACCCAGTACTTC.

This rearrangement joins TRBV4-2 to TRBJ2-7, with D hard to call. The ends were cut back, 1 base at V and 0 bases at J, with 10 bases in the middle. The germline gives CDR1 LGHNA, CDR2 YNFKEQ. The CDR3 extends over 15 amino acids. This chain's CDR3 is CASSQVGKSSYEQYF. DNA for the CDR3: TGTGCCAGCAGCCAAGTGGGGAAGAGCTCCTACGAGCAGTACTTC.

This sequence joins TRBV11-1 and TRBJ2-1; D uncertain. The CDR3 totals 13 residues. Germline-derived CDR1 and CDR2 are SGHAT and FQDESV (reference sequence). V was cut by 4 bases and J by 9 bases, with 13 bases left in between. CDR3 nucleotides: TGTGCCAGCAGCTCAGCTAGGGTCGGTGAGCAGTTCTTC. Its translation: CASSSARVGEQFF.

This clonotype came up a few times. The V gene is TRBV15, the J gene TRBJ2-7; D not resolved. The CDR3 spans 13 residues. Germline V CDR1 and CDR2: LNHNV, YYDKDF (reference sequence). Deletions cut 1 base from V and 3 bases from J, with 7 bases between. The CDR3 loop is CATSRGDSYEQYF. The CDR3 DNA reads TGTGCCACCAGCAGAGGTGATAGCTACGAGCAGTACTTC.

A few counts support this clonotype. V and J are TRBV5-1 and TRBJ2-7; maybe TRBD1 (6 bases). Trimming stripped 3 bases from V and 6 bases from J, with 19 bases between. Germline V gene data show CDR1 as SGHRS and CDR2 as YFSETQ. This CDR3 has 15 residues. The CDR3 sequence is CASSSLMDSSREQYF. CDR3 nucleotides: TGCGCCAGCAGCTCCCTCATGGACAGTTCCCGCGAGCAGTACTTC.

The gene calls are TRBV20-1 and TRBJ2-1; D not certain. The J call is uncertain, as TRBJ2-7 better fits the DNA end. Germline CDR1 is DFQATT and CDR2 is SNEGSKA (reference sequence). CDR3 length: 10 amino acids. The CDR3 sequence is CSAIYNEQYF. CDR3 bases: TGCAGTGCTATTTACAATGAGCAGTACTTC.

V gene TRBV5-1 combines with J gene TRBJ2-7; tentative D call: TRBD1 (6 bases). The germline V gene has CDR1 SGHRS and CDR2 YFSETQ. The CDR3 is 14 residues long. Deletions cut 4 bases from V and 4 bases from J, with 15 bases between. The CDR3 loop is CASSLDSLVYEQYF. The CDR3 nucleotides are TGCGCCAGCAGCCTGGACAGCCTGGTTTACGAGCAGTACTTC.

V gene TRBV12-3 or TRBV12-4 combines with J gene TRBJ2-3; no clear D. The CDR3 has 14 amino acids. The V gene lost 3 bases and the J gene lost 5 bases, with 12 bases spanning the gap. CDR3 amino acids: CASSFWDSGDTQYF. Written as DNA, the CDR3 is TGTGCCAGCAGTTTCTGGGATAGTGGAGATACGCAGTATTTT.

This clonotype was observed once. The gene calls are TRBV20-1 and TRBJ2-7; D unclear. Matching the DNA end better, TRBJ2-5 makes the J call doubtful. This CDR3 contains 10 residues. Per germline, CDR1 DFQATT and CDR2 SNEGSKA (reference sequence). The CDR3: CSALAVTQYF. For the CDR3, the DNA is TGCAGTGCTCTTGCAGTGACCCAGTACTTC.

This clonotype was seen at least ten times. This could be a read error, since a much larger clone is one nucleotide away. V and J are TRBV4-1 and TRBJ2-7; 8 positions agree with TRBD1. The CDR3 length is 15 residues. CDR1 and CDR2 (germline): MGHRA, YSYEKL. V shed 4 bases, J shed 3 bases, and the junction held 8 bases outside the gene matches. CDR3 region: CASSPTAGQGYEQYF. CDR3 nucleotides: TGCGCCAGCAGCCCGACCGCTGGACAGGGCTACGAGCAGTACTTC.

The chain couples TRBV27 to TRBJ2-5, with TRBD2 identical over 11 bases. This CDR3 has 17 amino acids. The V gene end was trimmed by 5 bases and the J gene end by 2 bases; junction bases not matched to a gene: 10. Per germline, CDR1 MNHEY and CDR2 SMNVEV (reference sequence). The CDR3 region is CASSPAPGLAAQETQYF. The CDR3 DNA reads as TGTGCCAGCAGTCCGGCCCCGGGACTAGCGGCACAAGAGACCCAGTACTTC.

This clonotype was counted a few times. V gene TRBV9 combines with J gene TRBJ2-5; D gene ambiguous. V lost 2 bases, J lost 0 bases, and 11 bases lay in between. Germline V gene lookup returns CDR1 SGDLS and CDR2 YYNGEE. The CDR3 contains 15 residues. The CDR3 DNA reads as TGTGCCAGCAGCGTTTCCGGGCGGTACCAAGAGACCCAGTACTTC. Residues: CASSVSGRYQETQYF.

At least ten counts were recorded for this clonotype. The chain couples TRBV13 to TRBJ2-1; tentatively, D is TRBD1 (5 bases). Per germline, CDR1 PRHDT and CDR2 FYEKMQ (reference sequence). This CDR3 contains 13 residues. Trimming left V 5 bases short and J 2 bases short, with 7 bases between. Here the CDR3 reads CASSEDTYNEQFF. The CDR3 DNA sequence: TGTGCCAGCAGCGAGGACACCTACAATGAGCAGTTCTTC.

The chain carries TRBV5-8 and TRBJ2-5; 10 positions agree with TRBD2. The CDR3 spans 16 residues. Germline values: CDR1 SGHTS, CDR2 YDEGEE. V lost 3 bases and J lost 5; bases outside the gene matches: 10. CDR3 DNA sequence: TGTGCCAGCAGCTCGACCGGGACTAGCGCGTGGGAGACCCAGTACTTC. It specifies CASSSTGTSAWETQYF.

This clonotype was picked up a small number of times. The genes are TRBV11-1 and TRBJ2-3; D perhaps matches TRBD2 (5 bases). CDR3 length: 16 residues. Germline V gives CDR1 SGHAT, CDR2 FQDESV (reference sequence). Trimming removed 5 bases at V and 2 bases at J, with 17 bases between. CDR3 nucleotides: TGTGCCAGCAGCCAACTAGGCCCATCTTACACAGATACGCAGTATTTT. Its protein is CASSQLGPSYTDTQYF.

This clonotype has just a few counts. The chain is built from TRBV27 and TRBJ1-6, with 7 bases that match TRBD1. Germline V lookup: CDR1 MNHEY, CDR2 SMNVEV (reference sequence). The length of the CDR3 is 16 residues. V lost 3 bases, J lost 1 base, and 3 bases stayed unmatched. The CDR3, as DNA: TGTGCCAGCAGTTTCACAGGGGTTTCCTATAATTCACCCCTCCACTTT. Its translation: CASSFTGVSYNSPLHF.

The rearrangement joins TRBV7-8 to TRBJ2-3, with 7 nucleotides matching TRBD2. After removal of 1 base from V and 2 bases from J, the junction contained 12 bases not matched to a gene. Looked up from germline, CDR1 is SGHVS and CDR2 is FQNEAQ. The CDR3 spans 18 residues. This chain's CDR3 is CASSLEPSLLADTDTQYF. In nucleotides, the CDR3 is TGTGCCAGCAGCTTAGAGCCTAGCCTCCTAGCGGACACAGATACGCAGTATTTT.